The clone carrying this TCR beta chain was observed many times. Antigen specificity is unknown. Quantitative molecular-barcoded 5'-RACE generated the TCR beta libraries. One entry per CDR3 protein, called by TCRdb with MiXCR from the 5' RACE reads. The repertoire holds 130,000 or so distinct CDR3 sequences, with 7% as singletons. The sample is drawn from a study of CD8 T cells in ankylosing spondylitis. The study's findings and limits: Earlier reports found some motif variants in synovial fluid and blood in reactive arthritis. As reported, disease-linked clones showed significant enrichment in matched ankylosing spondylitis synovial fluid. Several highly homologous variants made up a TCR beta motif, and this motif appeared characteristic of ankylosing spondylitis blood.

The germline V gene encodes CDR1 ENHRY and CDR2 SYGVKD. This CDR3 has 15 residues. Losses at the gene ends were 6 bases for V and 2 bases for J; bases not matched to a gene: 9. Sequencing input: blood, either unsorted or a sorted T cell fraction (not recorded which). J is TRBJ2-5 and V is TRBV10-3; 7 bases align to TRBD2. This receptor was taken from a male donor with ankylosing spondylitis or in good health (not recorded which). The CDR3 sequence is CAIRPQLAMQETQYF. CDR3 sequence (DNA): TGTGCCATCAGGCCCCAACTAGCGATGCAAGAGACCCAGTACTTC.